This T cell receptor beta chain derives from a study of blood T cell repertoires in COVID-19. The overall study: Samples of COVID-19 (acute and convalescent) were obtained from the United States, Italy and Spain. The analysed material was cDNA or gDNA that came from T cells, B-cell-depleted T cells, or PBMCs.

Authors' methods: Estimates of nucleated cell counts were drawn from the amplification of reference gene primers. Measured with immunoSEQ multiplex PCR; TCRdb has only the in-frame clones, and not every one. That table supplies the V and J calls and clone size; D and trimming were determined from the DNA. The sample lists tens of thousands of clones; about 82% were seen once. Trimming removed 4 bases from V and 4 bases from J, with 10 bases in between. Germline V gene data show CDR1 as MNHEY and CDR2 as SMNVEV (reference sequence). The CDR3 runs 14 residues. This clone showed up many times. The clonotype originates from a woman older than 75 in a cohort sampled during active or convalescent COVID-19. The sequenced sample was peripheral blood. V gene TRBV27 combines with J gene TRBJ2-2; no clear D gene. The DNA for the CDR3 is TGTGCCAGCAGTTATGGAGATGGCACCGGGGAGCTGTTTTTT. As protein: CASSYGDGTGELFF.